In this sample, the clone carrying this TCR beta chain turned up many times. The sample belongs to a study of T cells in Graves' hyperthyroidism and ophthalmopathy. V was pared by 4 bases and J by 6 bases, with 9 bases of the junction left unmatched. This CDR3 contains 15 residues. Hyperthyroidism of Graves' type that showed no ophthalmopathy progression within 18 months was stable. Patients aged 18 to 65 with hyperthyroidism were newly diagnosed, with duration under 2 months. TCR beta CDR3 region amplification was performed from RNA transcripts. Primed by the HTBI set, a first-round RT-PCR was run on the TCR CDR3. TCRdb independently ran MiXCR on the multiplex PCR reads; one entry per CDR3 protein. The repertoire holds hundreds of thousands of distinct CDR3 sequences, approximately 15% seen once, with approximately 18% in the top ten.

This TCR came from a woman aged 18-35 years with Graves' hyperthyroidism. Material: blood. This chain uses TRBV12-3 or TRBV12-4 with TRBJ2-5; 9 bases line up with TRBD1. The CDR3 region is CASSSGTGNTKTQYF. In DNA, the CDR3 is TGTGCCAGCAGTTCCGGGACAGGGAACACCAAGACCCAGTACTTC.